This T cell receptor (beta chain) was documented in a study of beta chain features in type 1 diabetes. The study, taken as a whole, reports: Researchers report that Type 1 diabetes patients had moderately but significantly shorter TCRB CDR3s across all four CD4+ subsets.

In regard to this clone: The antigen is unknown.

The investigators reverse transcribed all of the isolated RNA, so they sequenced expressed TCRB transcripts. Assay: immunoSEQ multiplex PCR; the TCRdb copy retains only in-frame clones and omits some. Among about 170,000 clones listed, about 7.8% were seen once. This CDR3 spans 15 amino acids. Germline V gives CDR1 MNHEY, CDR2 SMNVEV (reference sequence). Trimming took off 5 bases at V and 2 bases at J, with 14 bases between the two ends. CD4+ naive, central memory, regulatory and stem cell-like memory subsets were isolated by sorting on CD45RO/CCR7/CD25/CD127/CD95/CD27. This chain links TRBV27 with TRBJ2-3; perhaps TRBD2 as D (6 bases). Material for sequencing was central memory CD4+ T cells from blood. This TCR was sampled from a woman aged 40 to 50 with type 1 diabetes. CDR3 bases: TGTGCCAGCAGTATTCAGCGGGCCTACACAGATACGCAGTATTTT. Translating it yields CASSIQRAYTDTQYF.